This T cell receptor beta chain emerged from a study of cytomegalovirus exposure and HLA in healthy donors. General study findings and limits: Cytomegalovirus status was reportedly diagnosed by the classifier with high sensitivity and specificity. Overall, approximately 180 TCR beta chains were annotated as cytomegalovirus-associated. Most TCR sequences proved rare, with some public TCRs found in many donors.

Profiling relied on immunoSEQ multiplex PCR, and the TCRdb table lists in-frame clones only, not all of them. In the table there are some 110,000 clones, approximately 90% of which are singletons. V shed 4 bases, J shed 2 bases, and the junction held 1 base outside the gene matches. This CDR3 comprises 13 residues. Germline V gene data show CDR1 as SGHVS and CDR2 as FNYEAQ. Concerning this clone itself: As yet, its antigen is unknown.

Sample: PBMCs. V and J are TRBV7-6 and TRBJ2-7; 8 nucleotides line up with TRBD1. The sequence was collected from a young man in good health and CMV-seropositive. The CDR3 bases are TGTGCCAGCAGCTCGACAGGGGCCTACGAGCAGTACTTC. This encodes CASSSTGAYEQYF. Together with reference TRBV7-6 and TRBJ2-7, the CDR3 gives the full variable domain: GAGVSQSPRYKVTKRGQDVALRCDPISGHVSLYWYRQALGQGPEFLTYFNYEAQQDKSGLPNDRFSAERPEGSISTLTIQRTEQRDSAMYRCASSSTGAYEQYFGPGTRLTVT.